These T cell receptor beta chains were read from a single sample in a study of cytomegalovirus exposure and HLA in healthy donors. Method: immunoSEQ multiplex PCR; TCRdb's copy keeps in-frame clones and lacks some. The sample consists of 80,000 to 95,000 clones, approximately 63% of them appearing once. The sample consisted of PBMCs. These receptors were collected from a woman in her twenties or thirties in good health and CMV-seronegative. CDR3s include the opening cysteine and the closing phenylalanine or tryptophan. The order of the fields is D gene, V gene, clone size, J gene, CDR3 protein, CDR3 DNA. D genes are given only for firm matches. Some rows mark clone size as missing; the rest say once, few, many or name a class of expanded clone.

d_gene: NA; v_gene: TRBV19; abundance: NA; j_gene: TRBJ2-7; CDR3aa: CASSIGGALEQYF; CDR3nt: TGTGCCAGTAGTATTGGAGGAGCCCTCGAGCAGTACTTC
d_gene: TRBD1; v_gene: TRBV6-8; abundance: NA; j_gene: TRBJ2-1; CDR3aa: CANNGQGSYNEQFF; CDR3nt: TGTGCCAACAATGGACAGGGGTCCTACAATGAGCAGTTCTTC
d_gene: TRBD1; v_gene: TRBV9; abundance: once; j_gene: TRBJ1-2; CDR3aa: CASTSNRGIYGYTF; CDR3nt: TGTGCCAGCACCTCGAACAGGGGGATCTATGGCTACACCTTC
d_gene: TRBD1; v_gene: TRBV19; abundance: few; j_gene: TRBJ1-5; CDR3aa: CASRRQGDGSNQPQHF; CDR3nt: TGTGCCAGTAGACGGCAGGGGGACGGAAGCAATCAGCCCCAGCATTTT
d_gene: TRBD1; v_gene: TRBV7-6; abundance: NA; j_gene: TRBJ2-7; CDR3aa: CASSLGGRDRGSYEQYF; CDR3nt: TGTGCCAGCAGCTTAGGTGGACGGGACAGGGGCTCCTACGAGCAGTACTTC
d_gene: NA; v_gene: TRBV4-2; abundance: NA; j_gene: TRBJ1-2; CDR3aa: CASSQGVDEAYGYTF; CDR3nt: TGTGCCAGCAGCCAAGGGGTTGACGAGGCCTATGGCTACACCTTC
d_gene: TRBD1; v_gene: TRBV11-1; abundance: few; j_gene: TRBJ2-5; CDR3aa: CASSSTSFGTGGRETQYF; CDR3nt: TGTGCCAGCAGTTCAACGTCTTTCGGAACAGGGGGCCGGGAGACCCAGTACTTC
d_gene: TRBD2; v_gene: TRBV5-1; abundance: NA; j_gene: TRBJ2-3; CDR3aa: CASSSYSGSTDTQYF; CDR3nt: TGCGCCAGCAGCTCCTATAGCGGGAGTACAGATACGCAGTATTTT
d_gene: NA; v_gene: TRBV9; abundance: NA; j_gene: TRBJ2-3; CDR3aa: CASSVDSDTQYF; CDR3nt: TGTGCCAGCAGCGTAGACTCAGATACGCAGTATTTT
d_gene: TRBD2; v_gene: TRBV7-2; abundance: NA; j_gene: TRBJ2-1; CDR3aa: CASSQALAGAVEQFF; CDR3nt: TGTGCCAGCAGCCAGGCCCTAGCGGGAGCGGTCGAGCAGTTCTTC
d_gene: NA; v_gene: TRBV11-2; abundance: NA; j_gene: TRBJ2-3; CDR3aa: CASSSRLSGATDTQYF; CDR3nt: TGTGCCAGCAGCTCCCGATTAAGCGGAGCCACAGATACGCAGTATTTT
d_gene: TRBD2; v_gene: TRBV7-9; abundance: NA; j_gene: TRBJ2-7; CDR3aa: CASSFPSGASYEQYF; CDR3nt: TGTGCCAGCAGCTTTCCGAGCGGGGCCTCTTACGAGCAGTACTTC
d_gene: NA; v_gene: TRBV28; abundance: NA; j_gene: TRBJ1-1; CDR3aa: CASTAPEQGWTEAFF; CDR3nt: TGTGCCAGCACCGCCCCCGAACAGGGATGGACTGAAGCTTTCTTT
d_gene: NA; v_gene: TRBV5-1; abundance: NA; j_gene: TRBJ2-3; CDR3aa: CASSFAGASTDTQYF; CDR3nt: TGCGCCAGCAGCTTTGCAGGGGCTAGCACAGATACGCAGTATTTT
d_gene: NA; v_gene: TRBV5-1; abundance: NA; j_gene: TRBJ1-2; CDR3aa: CASSLEPGDYGYTF; CDR3nt: TGCGCCAGCAGCTTGGAGCCAGGGGACTATGGCTACACCTTC
d_gene: NA; v_gene: TRBV9; abundance: NA; j_gene: TRBJ2-7; CDR3aa: CASSVAEPYEQYF; CDR3nt: TGTGCCAGCAGCGTAGCGGAGCCATACGAGCAGTACTTC
d_gene: NA; v_gene: TRBV7-2; abundance: few; j_gene: TRBJ2-1; CDR3aa: CASSLQGPYNEQFF; CDR3nt: TGTGCCAGCAGCTTGCAGGGTCCTTACAATGAGCAGTTCTTC
d_gene: NA; v_gene: TRBV4-2; abundance: NA; j_gene: TRBJ2-3; CDR3aa: CASSQERGLSTDTQYF; CDR3nt: TGTGCCAGCAGCCAAGAAAGGGGCCTCAGCACAGATACGCAGTATTTT
d_gene: NA; v_gene: TRBV6-5; abundance: NA; j_gene: TRBJ2-7; CDR3aa: CASRGLYSEQYF; CDR3nt: TGTGCCAGCAGGGGGCTGTACAGCGAGCAGTACTTC
d_gene: TRBD1; v_gene: TRBV6-5; abundance: few; j_gene: TRBJ1-4; CDR3aa: CASSYTYRGEKLFF; CDR3nt: TGTGCCAGCAGTTACACCTACAGGGGGGAAAAACTGTTTTTT
d_gene: NA; v_gene: TRBV5-1; abundance: once; j_gene: TRBJ2-1; CDR3aa: CASSPLNNEQFF; CDR3nt: TGCGCCAGCAGCCCTCTTAACAATGAGCAGTTCTTC
d_gene: TRBD2; v_gene: TRBV5-6; abundance: NA; j_gene: TRBJ2-1; CDR3aa: CASSSPGLAGYNEQFF; CDR3nt: TGTGCCAGCAGCTCTCCGGGACTAGCGGGGTACAATGAGCAGTTCTTC
d_gene: TRBD1; v_gene: TRBV6-4; abundance: once; j_gene: TRBJ2-2; CDR3aa: CASSSTGGITGELFF; CDR3nt: TGTGCCAGCAGTTCTACAGGGGGCATCACCGGGGAGCTGTTTTTT
d_gene: NA; v_gene: TRBV14; abundance: once; j_gene: TRBJ2-4; CDR3aa: CASSQLDKAKNIQYF; CDR3nt: TGTGCCAGCAGCCAATTAGACAAGGCCAAAAACATTCAGTACTTC
d_gene: TRBD1; v_gene: TRBV27; abundance: NA; j_gene: TRBJ1-1; CDR3aa: CASSSWDRTNTEAFF; CDR3nt: TGTGCCAGCAGTTCGTGGGACAGAACGAACACTGAAGCTTTCTTT
d_gene: NA; v_gene: TRBV5-1; abundance: NA; j_gene: TRBJ1-3; CDR3aa: CASSLGQGGNTIYF; CDR3nt: TGCGCCAGCAGCTTGGGGCAGGGAGGAAACACCATATATTTT
d_gene: NA; v_gene: TRBV4-2; abundance: once; j_gene: TRBJ1-1; CDR3aa: CASSQEGRGGVGNTEAFF; CDR3nt: TGTGCCAGCAGCCAGGAAGGACGAGGGGGTGTAGGGAACACTGAAGCTTTCTTT
d_gene: NA; v_gene: TRBV7-9; abundance: few; j_gene: TRBJ1-5; CDR3aa: CASSPETAYSNQPQHF; CDR3nt: TGTGCCAGCAGCCCCGAGACAGCTTATAGCAATCAGCCCCAGCATTTT
d_gene: TRBD2; v_gene: TRBV19; abundance: NA; j_gene: TRBJ2-1; CDR3aa: CATSLLAGGGEQFF; CDR3nt: TGTGCCACCTCCCTTTTAGCGGGGGGCGGTGAGCAGTTCTTC
d_gene: NA; v_gene: TRBV6-5; abundance: NA; j_gene: TRBJ2-7; CDR3aa: CASSPGGESPYEQYF; CDR3nt: TGTGCCAGCAGTCCCGGAGGGGAAAGCCCCTACGAGCAGTACTTC
d_gene: NA; v_gene: TRBV11-2; abundance: few; j_gene: TRBJ1-2; CDR3aa: CASSFTQEAYGYTF; CDR3nt: TGTGCCAGCAGCTTCACCCAGGAGGCATATGGCTACACCTTC
d_gene: NA; v_gene: TRBV19; abundance: NA; j_gene: TRBJ1-5; CDR3aa: CASSIEGNQPQHF; CDR3nt: TGTGCCAGTAGTATTGAGGGAAATCAGCCCCAGCATTTT
d_gene: NA; v_gene: TRBV6-1; abundance: NA; j_gene: TRBJ1-4; CDR3aa: CASRKGPGDNEKLFF; CDR3nt: TGTGCCAGCAGAAAGGGGCCAGGGGATAATGAAAAACTGTTTTTT
d_gene: NA; v_gene: TRBV29-1; abundance: NA; j_gene: TRBJ1-1; CDR3aa: CSAHGGAVGAFF; CDR3nt: TGCAGCGCCCACGGGGGGGCGGTGGGCGCTTTCTTT
d_gene: TRBD2; v_gene: TRBV28; abundance: few; j_gene: TRBJ2-7; CDR3aa: CASSLGLADPYEQYF; CDR3nt: TGTGCCAGCAGTTTAGGACTAGCGGACCCCTACGAGCAGTACTTC
d_gene: TRBD1; v_gene: TRBV11-3; abundance: NA; j_gene: TRBJ2-7; CDR3aa: CASSLRTGISYEQYF; CDR3nt: TGTGCCAGCAGCTTAAGGACAGGGATTTCCTACGAGCAGTACTTC
d_gene: NA; v_gene: TRBV5-1; abundance: few; j_gene: TRBJ1-5; CDR3aa: CASSLGGVSNQPQHF; CDR3nt: TGCGCCAGCAGCTTGGGGGGGGTTAGCAATCAGCCCCAGCATTTT
d_gene: TRBD1; v_gene: TRBV6-5; abundance: NA; j_gene: TRBJ1-4; CDR3aa: CASTPGQGREKLFF; CDR3nt: TGTGCCAGCACTCCGGGACAGGGAAGGGAAAAACTGTTTTTT
d_gene: TRBD2; v_gene: TRBV7-3; abundance: NA; j_gene: TRBJ2-1; CDR3aa: CASSLQTSGYNEQFF; CDR3nt: TGTGCCAGCAGCTTACAAACTAGCGGTTACAATGAGCAGTTCTTC
d_gene: TRBD1; v_gene: TRBV18; abundance: few; j_gene: TRBJ1-2; CDR3aa: CASSPLVDPGGDYGYTF; CDR3nt: TGTGCCAGCTCACCCCTTGTTGACCCAGGGGGCGACTATGGCTACACCTTC
d_gene: TRBD2; v_gene: TRBV11-2; abundance: NA; j_gene: TRBJ2-1; CDR3aa: CASSFSGSSYNEQFF; CDR3nt: TGTGCCAGCAGCTTCAGCGGGAGCTCCTACAATGAGCAGTTCTTC
d_gene: NA; v_gene: TRBV6-6; abundance: NA; j_gene: TRBJ2-1; CDR3aa: CASRPSAVDEQFF; CDR3nt: TGTGCCAGCAGACCTTCGGCGGTAGATGAGCAGTTCTTC
d_gene: NA; v_gene: TRBV5-6; abundance: NA; j_gene: TRBJ1-2; CDR3aa: CASSPAGTDGYTF; CDR3nt: TGTGCCAGCAGCCCGGCGGGGACTGATGGCTACACCTTC
d_gene: NA; v_gene: TRBV5-1; abundance: NA; j_gene: TRBJ1-1; CDR3aa: CASSLGGQRAFF; CDR3nt: TGCGCCAGCAGCTTGGGGGGGCAGCGGGCTTTCTTT
d_gene: NA; v_gene: TRBV2; abundance: NA; j_gene: TRBJ2-7; CDR3aa: CASSGALYEQYF; CDR3nt: TGTGCCAGCAGTGGGGCCTTATACGAGCAGTACTTC